The clone carrying this TCR beta chain was seen many times. Its antigen remains unknown. It was with previously described methods and listed TCR primers that bulk TCR libraries were made. TCRdb ran MiXCR on the PCR reads and lists one entry per CDR3 protein. The table records under 650,000 distinct CDR3 sequences, around 20% of them present only once. This record comes from a study of molecular identifiers for immune sequencing clone quantification. Study-level background: Five aliquots were made in replicates from the RNA of about 20,000 or 100,000 naive CD8 cells, and four were sequenced. The study's findings and limits: Roughly 940,000 naive cells reportedly did not prevent detection of spiked Jurkat TCR RNA from one cell. Over 99% of CMV-specific effector molecules, but under 1% of naive ones, were in clones above 20 copies.

Germline V gives CDR1 MNHEY, CDR2 SMNVEV (reference sequence). The CDR3 runs 15 residues. Unmatched junction bases numbered 7, after V lost 5 bases and J lost 7 bases. Sample: naive CD8+ T cells from blood, with Jurkat cell RNA spiked in. Regarding subset: FACS-sorted CD8+CD4-CCR7+CD45RA+ naive T cells. This chain joins TRBV27 and TRBJ2-5; 13 bases agree with TRBD2. The sequence came from a human donor in good health. Some libraries in this study had Jurkat cell RNA spiked in. As DNA, the CDR3 is TGTGCCAGCAGTACCGGGACTAGCGGGGTAGGGACCCAGTACTTC. This codes for CASSTGTSGVGTQYF.